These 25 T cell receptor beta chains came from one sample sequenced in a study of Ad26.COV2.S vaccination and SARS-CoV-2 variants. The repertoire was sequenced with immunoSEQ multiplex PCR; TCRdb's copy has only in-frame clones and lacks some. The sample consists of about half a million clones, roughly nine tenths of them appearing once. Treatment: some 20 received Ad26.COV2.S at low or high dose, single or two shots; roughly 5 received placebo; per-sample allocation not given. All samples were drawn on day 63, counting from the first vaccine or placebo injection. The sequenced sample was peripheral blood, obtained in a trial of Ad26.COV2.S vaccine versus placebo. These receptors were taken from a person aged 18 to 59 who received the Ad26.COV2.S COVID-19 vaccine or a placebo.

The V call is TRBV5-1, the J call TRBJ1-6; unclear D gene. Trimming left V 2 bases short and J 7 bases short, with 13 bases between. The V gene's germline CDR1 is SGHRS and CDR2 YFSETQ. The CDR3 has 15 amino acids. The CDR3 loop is CASSLGPTTNSPLHF. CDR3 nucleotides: TGCGCCAGCAGCTTAGGACCGACCACCAATTCACCCCTCCACTTT.

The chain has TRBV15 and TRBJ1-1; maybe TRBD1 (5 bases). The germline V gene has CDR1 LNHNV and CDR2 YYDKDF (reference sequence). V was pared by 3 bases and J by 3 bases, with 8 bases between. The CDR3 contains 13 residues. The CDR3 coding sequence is TGTGCCACCAGCAGGACGGGGGACACTGAAGCTTTCTTT. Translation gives CATSRTGDTEAFF. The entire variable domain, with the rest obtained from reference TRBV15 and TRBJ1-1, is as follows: DAMVIQNPRYQVTQFGKPVTLSCSQTLNHNVMYWYQQKSSQAPKLLFHYYDKDFNNEADTPDNFQSRRPNTSFCFLDIRSPGLGDTAMYLCATSRTGDTEAFFGQGTRLTVV.

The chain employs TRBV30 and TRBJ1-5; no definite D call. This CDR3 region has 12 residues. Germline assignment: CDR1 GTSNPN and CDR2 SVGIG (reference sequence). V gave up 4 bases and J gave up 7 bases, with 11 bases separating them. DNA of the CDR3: TGTGCCTGGAACCGTGGAGACCAGCCCCAGCATTTT. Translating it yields CAWNRGDQPQHF.

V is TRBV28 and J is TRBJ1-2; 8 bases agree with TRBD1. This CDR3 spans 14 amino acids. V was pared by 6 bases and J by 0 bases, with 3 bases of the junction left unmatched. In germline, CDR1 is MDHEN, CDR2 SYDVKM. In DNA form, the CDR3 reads TGTGCCAGCAGACCGGGACAGGCTAACTATGGCTACACCTTC. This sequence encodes CASRPGQANYGYTF.

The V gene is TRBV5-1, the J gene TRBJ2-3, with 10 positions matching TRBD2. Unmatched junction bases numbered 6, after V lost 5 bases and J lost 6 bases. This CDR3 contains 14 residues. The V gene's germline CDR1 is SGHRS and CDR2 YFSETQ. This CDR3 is CASRSSGRSDTQYF. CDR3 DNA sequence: TGCGCCAGCAGGTCTAGCGGGAGATCGGATACGCAGTATTTT.

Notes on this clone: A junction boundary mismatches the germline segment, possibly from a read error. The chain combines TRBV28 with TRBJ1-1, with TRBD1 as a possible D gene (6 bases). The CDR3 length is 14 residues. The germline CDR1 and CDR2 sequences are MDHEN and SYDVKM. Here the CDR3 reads CAGRKRGEDTEAFF. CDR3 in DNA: TGTGCCGGCAGAAAGAGGGGGGAGGACACTGAAGCTTTCTTT.

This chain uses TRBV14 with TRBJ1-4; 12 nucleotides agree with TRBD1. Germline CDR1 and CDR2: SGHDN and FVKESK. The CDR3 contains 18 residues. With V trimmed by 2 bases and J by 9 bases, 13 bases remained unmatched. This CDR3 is CASSQREVLRDRGQKLFF. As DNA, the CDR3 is TGTGCCAGCAGCCAACGTGAAGTCCTCCGGGACAGGGGGCAAAAACTGTTTTTT.

CDR3 residues: CASSQGPYEKLFF. DNA for the CDR3: TGTGCCAGCAGCCAAGGCCCCTATGAAAAACTGTTTTTT. This chain links TRBV3-1 (or the pseudogene TRBV3-2) with TRBJ1-4; D uncertain. Trimming stripped 1 base from V and 6 bases from J, with 6 bases between. The V gene's germline CDR1 is LGHDT and CDR2 YNNKEL (reference sequence). The CDR3 length is 13 residues.

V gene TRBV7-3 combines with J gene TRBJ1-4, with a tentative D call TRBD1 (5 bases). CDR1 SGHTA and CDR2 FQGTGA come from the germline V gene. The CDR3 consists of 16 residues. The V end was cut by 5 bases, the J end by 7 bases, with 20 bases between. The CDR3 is CASSPGGAGPGEKLFF. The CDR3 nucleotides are TGTGCCAGCAGCCCCGGAGGGGCAGGGCCGGGTGAAAAACTGTTTTTT.

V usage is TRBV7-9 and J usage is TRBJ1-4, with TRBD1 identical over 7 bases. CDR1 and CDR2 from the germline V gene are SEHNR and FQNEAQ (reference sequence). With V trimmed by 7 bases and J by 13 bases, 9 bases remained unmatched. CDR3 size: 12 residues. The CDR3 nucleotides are TGTGCCAGCACCATACAGGGGAGGGGACTGTTTTTT. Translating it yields CASTIQGRGLFF.

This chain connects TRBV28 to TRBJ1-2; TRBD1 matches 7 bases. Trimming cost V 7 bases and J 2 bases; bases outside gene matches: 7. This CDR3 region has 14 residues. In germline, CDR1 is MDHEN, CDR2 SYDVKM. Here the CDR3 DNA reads TGTGCCAGCACCCTGACAGGGCCCAACTATGGCTACACCTTC. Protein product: CASTLTGPNYGYTF.

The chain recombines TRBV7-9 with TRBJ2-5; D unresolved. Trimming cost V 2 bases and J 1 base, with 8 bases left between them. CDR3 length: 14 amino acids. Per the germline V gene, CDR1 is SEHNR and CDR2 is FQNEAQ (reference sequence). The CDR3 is CASSLSPIQETQYF. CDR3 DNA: TGTGCCAGCAGCTTAAGTCCTATCCAAGAGACCCAGTACTTC.

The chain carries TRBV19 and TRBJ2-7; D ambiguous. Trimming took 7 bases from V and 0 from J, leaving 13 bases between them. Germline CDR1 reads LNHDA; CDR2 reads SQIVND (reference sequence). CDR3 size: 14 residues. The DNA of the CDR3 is TGTGCCAGTAAGCCGGTGGGCAGCTCCTACGAGCAGTACTTC. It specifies CASKPVGSSYEQYF.

DNA of the CDR3: TGTGCCAGCAGCTTACAGGATTCACCCCTCCACTTT. The encoded protein is CASSLQDSPLHF. The V and J genes are TRBV7-9 and TRBJ1-6; D gene ambiguous. Germline-derived CDR1 and CDR2 are SEHNR and FQNEAQ (reference sequence). The CDR3 is 12 amino acids. Trimming removed 2 bases from V and 8 bases from J, with 4 bases in between.

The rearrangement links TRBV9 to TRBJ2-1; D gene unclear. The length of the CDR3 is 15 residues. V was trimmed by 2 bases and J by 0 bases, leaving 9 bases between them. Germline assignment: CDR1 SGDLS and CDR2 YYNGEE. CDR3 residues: CASSVAESSYNEQFF. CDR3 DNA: TGTGCCAGCAGCGTGGCGGAAAGCTCCTACAATGAGCAGTTCTTC.

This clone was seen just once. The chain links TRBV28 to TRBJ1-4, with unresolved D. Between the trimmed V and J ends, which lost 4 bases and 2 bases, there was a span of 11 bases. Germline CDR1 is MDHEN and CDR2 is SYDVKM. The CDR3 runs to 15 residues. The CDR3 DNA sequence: TGTGCCAGCAGTTCTTTGGCCTTGACTAATGAAAAACTGTTTTTT. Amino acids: CASSSLALTNEKLFF.

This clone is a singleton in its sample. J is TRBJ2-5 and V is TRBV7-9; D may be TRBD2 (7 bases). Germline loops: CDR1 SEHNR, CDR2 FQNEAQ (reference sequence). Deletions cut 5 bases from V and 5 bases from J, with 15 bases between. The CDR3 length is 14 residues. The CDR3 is CASSLEGGSETQYF. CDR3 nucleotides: TGTGCCAGCAGCCTAGAGGGGGGGAGCGAGACCCAGTACTTC. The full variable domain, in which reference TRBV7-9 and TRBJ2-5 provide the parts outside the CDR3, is DTGVSQNPRHKITKRGQNVTFRCDPISEHNRLYWYRQTLGQGPEFLTYFQNEAQLEKSRLLSDRFSAERPKGSFSTLEIQRTEQGDSAMYLCASSLEGGSETQYFGPGTRLLVL.

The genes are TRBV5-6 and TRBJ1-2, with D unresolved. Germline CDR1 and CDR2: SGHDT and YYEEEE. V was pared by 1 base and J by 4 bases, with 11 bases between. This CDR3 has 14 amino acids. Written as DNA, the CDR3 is TGTGCCAGCAGCTTGACCGGGTTACCCTATGGCTACACCTTC. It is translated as CASSLTGLPYGYTF.

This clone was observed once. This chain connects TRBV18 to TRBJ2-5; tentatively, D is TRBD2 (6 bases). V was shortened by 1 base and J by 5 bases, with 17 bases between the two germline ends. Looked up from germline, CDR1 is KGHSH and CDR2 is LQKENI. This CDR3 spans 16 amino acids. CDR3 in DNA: TGTGCCAGCTCACCACGGGGAGGAACCATTCAGGAGACCCAGTACTTC. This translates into CASSPRGGTIQETQYF. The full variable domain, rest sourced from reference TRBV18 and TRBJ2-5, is NAGVMQNPRHLVRRRGQEARLRCSPMKGHSHVYWYRQLPEEGLKFMVYLQKENIIDESGMPKERFSAEFPKEGPSILRIQQVVRGDSAAYFCASSPRGGTIQETQYFGPGTRLLVL.

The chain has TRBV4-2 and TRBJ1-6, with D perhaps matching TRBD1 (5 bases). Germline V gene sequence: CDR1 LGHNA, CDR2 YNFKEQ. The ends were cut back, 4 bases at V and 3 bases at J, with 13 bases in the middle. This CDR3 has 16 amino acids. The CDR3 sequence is CASSRSGTDYNSPLHF. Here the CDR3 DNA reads TGTGCCAGCAGCCGGTCCGGGACGGACTATAATTCACCCCTCCACTTT.

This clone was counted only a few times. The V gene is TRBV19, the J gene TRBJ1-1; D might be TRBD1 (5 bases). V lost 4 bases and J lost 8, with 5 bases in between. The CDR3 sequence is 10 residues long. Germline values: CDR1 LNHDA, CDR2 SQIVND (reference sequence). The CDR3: CASSRGEAFF. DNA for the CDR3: TGTGCCAGTAGTAGGGGGGAAGCTTTCTTT.

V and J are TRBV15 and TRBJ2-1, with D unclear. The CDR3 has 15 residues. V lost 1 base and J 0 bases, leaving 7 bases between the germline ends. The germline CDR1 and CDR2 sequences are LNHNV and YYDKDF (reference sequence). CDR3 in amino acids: CATSRGLLSYNEQFF. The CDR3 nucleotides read TGTGCCACCAGCAGAGGACTCCTCTCCTACAATGAGCAGTTCTTC.

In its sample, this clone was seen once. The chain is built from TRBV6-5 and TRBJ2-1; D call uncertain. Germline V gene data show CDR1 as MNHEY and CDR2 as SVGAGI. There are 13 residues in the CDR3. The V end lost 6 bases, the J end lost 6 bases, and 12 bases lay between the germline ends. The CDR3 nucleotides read TGTGCCAGCAGCCCGGAACAGCTCAATGAGCAGTTCTTC. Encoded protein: CASSPEQLNEQFF.

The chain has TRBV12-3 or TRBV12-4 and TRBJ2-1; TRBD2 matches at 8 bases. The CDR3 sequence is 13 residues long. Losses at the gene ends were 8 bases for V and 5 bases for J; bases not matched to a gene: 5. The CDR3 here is CASASGGNNEQFF. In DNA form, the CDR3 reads TGTGCCAGCGCTTCGGGGGGGAACAATGAGCAGTTCTTC.

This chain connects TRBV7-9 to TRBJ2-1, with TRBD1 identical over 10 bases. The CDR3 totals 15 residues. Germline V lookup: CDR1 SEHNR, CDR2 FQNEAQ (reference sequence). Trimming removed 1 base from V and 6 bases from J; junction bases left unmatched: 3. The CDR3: CASSLDRTGGNEQFF. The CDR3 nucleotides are TGTGCCAGCAGCTTAGACCGGACAGGGGGCAATGAGCAGTTCTTC.